The following is a TCR beta chain sequence with its context. The antigen is not known. This entry belongs to a study of shared clonotypes between healthy human individuals. At the level of the study: Used for every donor were three CD4 naive, three CD4 memory, two CD8 naive and one CD8 memory plate. Findings and limits, study-wide: For naive CD4 cells, roughly 4.8% of clonotypes were shared across a handful of donors. The expectation was that sequencing depth would affect clonotype sharing among donors.

Some clones are missing from TCRdb's copy, which holds only in-frame ones; the method was immunoSEQ multiplex PCR. The sample holds 2 million or so clones, roughly 94% seen once. CD8 cells regarded as naive lacked CD45RO, were positively chosen for CCR7, and omitted terminally differentiated effector memory CD45RA+ cells. The CDR3 consists of 13 residues. CDR1 is SNHLY, CDR2 FYNNEI, per germline. V gave up 8 bases and J gave up 4 bases; unmatched junction bases: 6. The source is a young man in good health. This chain links TRBV2 with TRBJ2-3; 7 nucleotides align to TRBD2. Input material: naive CD8+ T cells sorted from blood. The CDR3 DNA sequence: TGTGCCAGCGGGGCGGGAGTCTCAGATACGCAGTATTTT. Protein: CASGAGVSDTQYF.